This entry lists 9 T cell receptor beta chains sequenced from one sample in a study of blood T cells in healthy people across ages (dated by TCRdb to the mid-2010s). The receptor library was made with 5' RACE. TCRdb shows the sequencer as Illumina HiSeq 2500. A second PCR of roughly 7 to 11 cycles was performed with a sample-barcoded 5' primer and a J-beta primer mix. TCRdb reanalyzed the raw reads on its own, using fastp at Q25 for trimming and MiXCR for clone calling, and kept in-frame beta chains. Records with the same CDR3 protein are collapsed into one entry carrying the most frequent genes and DNA. This sample comprises about 830,000 distinct CDR3 sequences, 55% to 65% of them detected only once. The ten largest clones take up about 27% of the sample. The sample consisted of blood. Receptors originate from a young man in good health.

This clonotype was recorded a few times. This chain links TRBV4-3 with TRBJ2-5; D is undetermined. Germline V gene lookup returns CDR1 LGHNA and CDR2 YSLEER. This CDR3 spans 13 amino acids. Between the trimmed V and J ends, which lost 0 bases and 3 bases, there was a span of 5 bases. This CDR3 reads CASSQDAKETQYF. The CDR3, as DNA: TGCGCCAGCAGCCAAGATGCCAAAGAGACCCAGTACTTC.

The chain uses TRBV9 and TRBJ1-1; 7 bases fit TRBD1. CDR3 length equals 15 residues. The V and J ends lost 5 bases and 0 bases, in that order; junction bases with no gene match: 7. The germline V gene encodes CDR1 SGDLS and CDR2 YYNGEE. The CDR3 is CASRSRGQMNTEAFF. The CDR3 bases are TGTGCCAGCAGATCAAGGGGGCAAATGAACACTGAAGCTTTCTTT.

The chain joins TRBV4-1 to TRBJ2-5; D is perhaps TRBD1 (6 bases). The germline V and J ends were trimmed by 3 bases and 2 bases, with 10 bases remaining between them. The CDR3 length is 14 residues. Germline CDR1 MGHRA, CDR2 YSYEKL. The CDR3 DNA follows: TGCGCCAGCAGCCACCTGGGGGCTCAAGAGACCCAGTACTTC. Its protein product is CASSHLGAQETQYF.

This chain joins TRBV4-3 and TRBJ1-2; the D gene is possibly TRBD1 (5 bases). With 0 bases removed from V and 5 bases from J, the gap between germline ends came to 16 bases. This CDR3 is built from 16 residues. Germline V lookup: CDR1 LGHNA, CDR2 YSLEER. CDR3 loop: CASSQDPAGGGYGYTF. CDR3 nucleotides: TGCGCCAGCAGCCAAGACCCGGCGGGTGGGGGATATGGCTACACCTTC.

This chain connects TRBV20-1 to TRBJ2-4; tentatively, D is TRBD1 (5 bases). Near its end, the DNA agrees better with TRBJ2-7, so the J call may be wrong. Looked up from germline, CDR1 is DFQATT and CDR2 is SNEGSKA (reference sequence). The CDR3 extends over 12 amino acids. The CDR3 loop reads CSARKGLHEQYF. The CDR3 DNA follows: TGCAGTGCTAGAAAGGGGCTCCACGAGCAGTACTTC.

This clonotype was picked up many times. Here the CDR3 reads CSASLEGGTIYYGYTF. CDR3 DNA: TGCAGTGCTAGTTTAGAAGGCGGAACAATCTACTATGGCTACACCTTC. J is TRBJ1-2 and V is TRBV20-1, with unresolved D. V dropped 3 bases and J dropped 3 bases, with 20 bases sitting between them. The CDR3 runs 16 residues. CDR1 DFQATT and CDR2 SNEGSKA come from the germline V gene (reference sequence).

This clonotype was counted only a few times. J is TRBJ2-3 and V is TRBV4-1, with D uncertain. Germline CDR1 is MGHRA and CDR2 is YSYEKL. CDR3 length equals 14 residues. With 4 bases removed from V and 2 bases from J, the gap between germline ends came to 10 bases. CDR3 bases: TGCGCCAGCAGCCTTATATGGGACACAGATACGCAGTATTTT. Translated: CASSLIWDTDTQYF.

The V gene is TRBV4-2, the J gene TRBJ1-1; D gene unclear. The germline V gene has CDR1 LGHNA and CDR2 YNFKEQ. This CDR3 spans 12 amino acids. Trimming took off 0 bases at V and 8 bases at J, with 7 bases between the two ends. The CDR3 spells CASSQDQGEAFF. CDR3 nucleotides: TGTGCCAGCAGCCAAGATCAAGGAGAAGCTTTCTTT.

V gene TRBV6-5 combines with J gene TRBJ2-1; 9 nucleotides match TRBD2. Germline values: CDR1 MNHEY, CDR2 SVGAGI. The V segment lost 0 bases and the J segment 8 bases; nucleotides outside the gene matches: 5. The length of the CDR3 is 15 residues. Written as DNA, the CDR3 is TGTGCCAGCAGTTACTCTGCGGGGGGGTCCTATGAGCAGTTCTTC. Its translation is CASSYSAGGSYEQFF.